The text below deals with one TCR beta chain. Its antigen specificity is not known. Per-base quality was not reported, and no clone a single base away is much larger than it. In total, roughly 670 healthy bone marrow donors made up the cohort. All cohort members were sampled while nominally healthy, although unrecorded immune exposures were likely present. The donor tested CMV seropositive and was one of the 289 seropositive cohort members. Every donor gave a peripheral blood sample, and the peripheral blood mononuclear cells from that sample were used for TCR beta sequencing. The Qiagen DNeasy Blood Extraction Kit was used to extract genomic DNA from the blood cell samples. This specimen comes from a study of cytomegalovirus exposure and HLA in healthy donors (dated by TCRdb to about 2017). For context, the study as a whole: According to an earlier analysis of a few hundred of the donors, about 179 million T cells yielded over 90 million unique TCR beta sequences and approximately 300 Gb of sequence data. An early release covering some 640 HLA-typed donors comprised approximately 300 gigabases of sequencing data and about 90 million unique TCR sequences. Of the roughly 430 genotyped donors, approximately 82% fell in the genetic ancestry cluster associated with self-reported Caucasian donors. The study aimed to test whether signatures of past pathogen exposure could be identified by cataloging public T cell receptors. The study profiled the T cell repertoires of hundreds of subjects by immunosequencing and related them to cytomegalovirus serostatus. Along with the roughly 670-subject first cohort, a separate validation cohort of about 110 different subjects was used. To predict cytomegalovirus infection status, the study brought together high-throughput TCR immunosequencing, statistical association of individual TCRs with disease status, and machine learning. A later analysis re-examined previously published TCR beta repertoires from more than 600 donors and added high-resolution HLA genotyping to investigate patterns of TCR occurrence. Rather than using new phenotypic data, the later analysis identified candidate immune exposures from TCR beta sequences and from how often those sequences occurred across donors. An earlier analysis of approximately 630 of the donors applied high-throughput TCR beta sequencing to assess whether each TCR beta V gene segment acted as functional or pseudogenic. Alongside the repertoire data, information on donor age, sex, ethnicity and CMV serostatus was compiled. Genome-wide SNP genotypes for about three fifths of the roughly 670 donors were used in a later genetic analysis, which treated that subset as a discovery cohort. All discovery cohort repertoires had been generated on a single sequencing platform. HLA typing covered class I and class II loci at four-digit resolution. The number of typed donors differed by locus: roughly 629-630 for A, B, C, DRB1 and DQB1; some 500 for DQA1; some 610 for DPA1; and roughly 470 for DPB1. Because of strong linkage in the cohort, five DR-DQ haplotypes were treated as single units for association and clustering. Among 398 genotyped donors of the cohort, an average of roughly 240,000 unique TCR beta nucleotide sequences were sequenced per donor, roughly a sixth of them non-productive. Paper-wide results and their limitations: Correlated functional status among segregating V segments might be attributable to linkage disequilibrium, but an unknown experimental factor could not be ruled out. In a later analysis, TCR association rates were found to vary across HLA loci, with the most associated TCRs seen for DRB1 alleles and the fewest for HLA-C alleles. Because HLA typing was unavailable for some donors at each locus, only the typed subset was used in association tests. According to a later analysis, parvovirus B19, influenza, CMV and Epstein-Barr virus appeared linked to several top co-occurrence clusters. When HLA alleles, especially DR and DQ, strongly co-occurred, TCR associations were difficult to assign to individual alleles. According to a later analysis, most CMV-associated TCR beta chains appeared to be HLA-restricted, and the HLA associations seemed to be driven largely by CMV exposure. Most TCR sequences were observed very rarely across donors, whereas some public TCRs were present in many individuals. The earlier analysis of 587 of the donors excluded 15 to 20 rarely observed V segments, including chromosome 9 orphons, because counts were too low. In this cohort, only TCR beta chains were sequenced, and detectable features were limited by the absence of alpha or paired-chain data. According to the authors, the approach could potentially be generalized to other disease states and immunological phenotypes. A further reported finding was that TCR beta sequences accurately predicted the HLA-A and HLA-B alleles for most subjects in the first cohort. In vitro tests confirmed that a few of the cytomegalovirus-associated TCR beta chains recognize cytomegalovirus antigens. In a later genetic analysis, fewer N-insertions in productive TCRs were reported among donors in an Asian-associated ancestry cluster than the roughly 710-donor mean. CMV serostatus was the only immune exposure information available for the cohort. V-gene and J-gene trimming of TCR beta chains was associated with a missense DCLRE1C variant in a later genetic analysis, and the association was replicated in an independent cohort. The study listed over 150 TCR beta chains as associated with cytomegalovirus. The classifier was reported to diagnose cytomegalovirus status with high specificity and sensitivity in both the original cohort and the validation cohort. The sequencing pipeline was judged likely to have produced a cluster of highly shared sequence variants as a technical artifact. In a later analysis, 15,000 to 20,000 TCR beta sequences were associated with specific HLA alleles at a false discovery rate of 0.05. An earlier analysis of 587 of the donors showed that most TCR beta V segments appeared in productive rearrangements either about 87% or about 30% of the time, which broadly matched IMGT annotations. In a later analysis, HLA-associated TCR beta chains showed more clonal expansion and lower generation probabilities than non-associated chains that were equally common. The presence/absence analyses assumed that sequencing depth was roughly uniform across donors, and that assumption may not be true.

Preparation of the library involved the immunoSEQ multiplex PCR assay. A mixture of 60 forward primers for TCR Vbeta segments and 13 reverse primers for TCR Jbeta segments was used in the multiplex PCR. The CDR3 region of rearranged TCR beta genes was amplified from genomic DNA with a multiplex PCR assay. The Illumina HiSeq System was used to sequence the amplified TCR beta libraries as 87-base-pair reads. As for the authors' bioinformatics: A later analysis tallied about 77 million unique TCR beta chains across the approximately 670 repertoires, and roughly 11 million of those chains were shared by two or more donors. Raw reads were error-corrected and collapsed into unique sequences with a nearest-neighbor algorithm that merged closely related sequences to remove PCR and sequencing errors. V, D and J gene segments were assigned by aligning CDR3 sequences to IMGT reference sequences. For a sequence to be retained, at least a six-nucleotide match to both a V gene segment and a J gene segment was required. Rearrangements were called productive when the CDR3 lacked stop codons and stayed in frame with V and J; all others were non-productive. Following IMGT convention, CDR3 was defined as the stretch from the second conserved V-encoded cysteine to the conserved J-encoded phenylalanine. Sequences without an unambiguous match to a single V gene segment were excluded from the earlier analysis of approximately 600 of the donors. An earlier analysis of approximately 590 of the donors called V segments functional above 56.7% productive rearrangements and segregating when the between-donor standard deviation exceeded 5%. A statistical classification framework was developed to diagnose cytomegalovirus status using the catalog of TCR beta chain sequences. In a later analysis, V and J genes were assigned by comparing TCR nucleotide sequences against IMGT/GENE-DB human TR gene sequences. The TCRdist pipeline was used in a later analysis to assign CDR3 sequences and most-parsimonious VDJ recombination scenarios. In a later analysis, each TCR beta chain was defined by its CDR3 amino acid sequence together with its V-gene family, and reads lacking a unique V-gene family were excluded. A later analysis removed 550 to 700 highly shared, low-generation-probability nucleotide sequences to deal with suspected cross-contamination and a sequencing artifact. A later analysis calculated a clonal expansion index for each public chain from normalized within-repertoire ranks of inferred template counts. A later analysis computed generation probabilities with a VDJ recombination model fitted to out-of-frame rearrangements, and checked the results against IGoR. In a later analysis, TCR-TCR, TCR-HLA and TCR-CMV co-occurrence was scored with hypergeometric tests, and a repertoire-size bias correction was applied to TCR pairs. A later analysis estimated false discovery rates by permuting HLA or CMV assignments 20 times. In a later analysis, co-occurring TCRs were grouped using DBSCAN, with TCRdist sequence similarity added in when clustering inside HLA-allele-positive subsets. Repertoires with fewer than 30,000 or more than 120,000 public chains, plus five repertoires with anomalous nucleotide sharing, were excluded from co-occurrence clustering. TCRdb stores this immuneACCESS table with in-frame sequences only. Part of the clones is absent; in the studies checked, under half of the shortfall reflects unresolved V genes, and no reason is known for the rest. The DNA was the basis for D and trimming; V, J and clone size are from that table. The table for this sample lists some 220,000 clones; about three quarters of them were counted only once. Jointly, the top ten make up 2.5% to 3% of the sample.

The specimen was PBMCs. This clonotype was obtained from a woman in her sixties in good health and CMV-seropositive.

Here the CDR3 is given as CASSSGDVYNEQFF. The nucleotide sequence is TGCGCCAGCAGCAGCGGGGACGTATACAATGAGCAGTTCTTC. The V gene is TRBV5-1 and the J gene is TRBJ2-1; 7 middle bases align to TRBD2. The germline V gene supplies CDR1 SGHRS and CDR2 YFSETQ. The CDR3 contains 14 residues, cysteine and phenylalanine counted. The retained sequence is limited to the CDR3, 42 bases, with the frame set at the first base. For this chain, trimming is 4 bases at the V end and 4 bases at the J end, and the number of junction bases without a gene match is 5. The full variable domain, with segments outside the CDR3 supplied by the reference TRBV5-1 and TRBJ2-1 proteins, appears as KAGVTQTPRYLIKTRGQQVTLSCSPISGHRSVSWYQQTPGQGLQFLFEYFSETQRNKGNFPGRFSGRQFSNSRSEMNVSTLELGDSALYLCASSSGDVYNEQFFGPGTRLTVL.